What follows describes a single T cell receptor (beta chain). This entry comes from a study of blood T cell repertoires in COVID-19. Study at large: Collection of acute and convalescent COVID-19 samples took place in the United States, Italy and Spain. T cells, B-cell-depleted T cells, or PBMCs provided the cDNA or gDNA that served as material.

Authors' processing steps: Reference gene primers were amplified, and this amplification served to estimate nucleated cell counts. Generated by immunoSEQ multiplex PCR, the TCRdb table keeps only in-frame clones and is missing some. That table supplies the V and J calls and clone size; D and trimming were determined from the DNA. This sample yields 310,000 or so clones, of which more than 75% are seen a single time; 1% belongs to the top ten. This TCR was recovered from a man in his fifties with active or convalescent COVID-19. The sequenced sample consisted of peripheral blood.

CDR3 in amino acids: CAIGLGDEQFF. CDR3 nucleotide sequence: TGTGCCATCGGGCTAGGGGATGAGCAGTTCTTC. The chain combines TRBV10-3 with TRBJ2-1; possibly TRBD1 for D (5 bases). V shed 8 bases and J shed 8 bases, with 10 bases lying between them. CDR1 and CDR2 from the germline V gene are ENHRY and SYGVKD. The CDR3 length is 11 residues.